This entry lists 9 T cell receptor beta chains sequenced from one sample in a study of blood T cell repertoires in COVID-19. Using immunoSEQ multiplex PCR, the repertoire was profiled, and TCRdb retains in-frame clones only, with some absent. Here the sample spans under 150,000 clones, 88% being singletons. Sequenced input: peripheral blood. The receptors were gathered from a man in his fifties or sixties with active or convalescent COVID-19.

The V and J genes are TRBV27 and TRBJ2-7; 8 positions agree with TRBD2. CDR1 and CDR2 from the germline V gene are MNHEY and SMNVEV (reference sequence). This CDR3 has 16 amino acids. Trimming took 7 bases from V and 1 from J; bases not matched to a gene: 12. The CDR3 DNA reads TGTGCCAGCACCCCTTTCAGCGGGAGAAAGTCCTACGAGCAGTACTTC. Its translation: CASTPFSGRKSYEQYF.

This chain connects TRBV2 to TRBJ1-5; 11 nucleotides match TRBD1. The CDR3 has 15 amino acids. Looked up from germline, CDR1 is SNHLY and CDR2 is FYNNEI. V shed 5 bases and J 9 bases; nucleotides not matched to a gene: 9. In nucleotides, the CDR3 is TGTGCCAGCAGTCCGGGACAGGGGGGATTAACGCCCCAGCATTTT. Protein: CASSPGQGGLTPQHF. Full variable domain (rest looked up from reference TRBV2 and TRBJ1-5): EPEVTQTPSHQVTQMGQEVILRCVPISNHLYFYWYRQILGQKVEFLVSFYNNEISEKSEIFDDQFSVERPDGSNFTLKIRSTKLEDSAMYFCASSPGQGGLTPQHFGDGTRLSIL.

The chain has TRBV18 and TRBJ1-2, with a possible D match to TRBD1 (6 bases). CDR3 size: 16 residues. Looked up from germline, CDR1 is KGHSH and CDR2 is LQKENI. Trimming stripped 2 bases from V and 4 bases from J, with 17 bases between. In nucleotides, the CDR3 is TGTGCCAGCTCACCAAGCCTACAGGGTTCCCTCTATGGCTACACCTTC. Translation gives CASSPSLQGSLYGYTF.

This chain links TRBV5-1 with TRBJ2-3; TRBD2 is a possible D gene (6 bases). The CDR3 is 17 amino acids. V gave up 3 bases and J gave up 0 bases, with 17 bases separating them. CDR1 is SGHRS, CDR2 YFSETQ, per germline. The CDR3 DNA reads TGCGCCAGCAGCTCGCGGGGTTACTCGATTAGCACAGATACGCAGTATTTT. It codes for CASSSRGYSISTDTQYF.

This CDR3 is CASSLSSRVYF. The CDR3 region has the DNA TGTGCCAGCAGCTTGAGCTCCAGGGTCTACTTC. V gene TRBV5-6 combines with J gene TRBJ2-7, with a possible D match to TRBD1 (5 bases). CDR1 and CDR2 from the germline V gene are SGHDT and YYEEEE. This CDR3 is built from 11 residues. V lost 1 base and J 13 bases, leaving 12 bases between the germline ends.

With regard to this clone: Sequence at one end of the junction differs from germline and may be a read error. The J gene is TRBJ2-2, the V gene TRBV7-7; possibly TRBD2 for D (5 bases). This CDR3 region has 15 residues. Germline V lookup: CDR1 SSHAT, CDR2 FNYEAQ (reference sequence). The CDR3 coding sequence is TGTGCTAGCAGTCCATCAGTGGACTCCACCGGGGAGCTGTTTTTT. Translated: CASSPSVDSTGELFF.

V and J are TRBV7-9 and TRBJ2-7; 7 bases are a match to TRBD2. The CDR3 covers 15 residues. Germline loops: CDR1 SEHNR, CDR2 FQNEAQ (reference sequence). V shed 3 bases and J 1 base; nucleotides not matched to a gene: 6. The DNA of the CDR3 is TGTGCCAGCAGCTTCGGGGGGAGTAGGTCCTACGAGCAGTACTTC. Protein sequence: CASSFGGSRSYEQYF.

The chain combines TRBV23-1 with TRBJ2-5; D ambiguous. TRBV23-1 is recorded as an ORF, its role being uncertain. V gave up 2 bases and J gave up 2 bases, with 9 bases separating them. The CDR3 runs 14 residues. The DNA for the CDR3 is TGCGCCAGCAGTCAAAGAACATATCAAGAGACCCAGTACTTC. As protein: CASSQRTYQETQYF.

V usage is TRBV18 and J usage is TRBJ1-5; no definite D call. Trimming stripped 2 bases from V and 2 bases from J, with 19 bases between. The CDR3 consists of 18 residues. The germline V gene has CDR1 KGHSH and CDR2 LQKENI. The CDR3 region has the DNA TGTGCCAGCTCACCAAGGAGCAGATCCCAGCTTGGCAATCAGCCCCAGCATTTT. Translating it yields CASSPRSRSQLGNQPQHF.